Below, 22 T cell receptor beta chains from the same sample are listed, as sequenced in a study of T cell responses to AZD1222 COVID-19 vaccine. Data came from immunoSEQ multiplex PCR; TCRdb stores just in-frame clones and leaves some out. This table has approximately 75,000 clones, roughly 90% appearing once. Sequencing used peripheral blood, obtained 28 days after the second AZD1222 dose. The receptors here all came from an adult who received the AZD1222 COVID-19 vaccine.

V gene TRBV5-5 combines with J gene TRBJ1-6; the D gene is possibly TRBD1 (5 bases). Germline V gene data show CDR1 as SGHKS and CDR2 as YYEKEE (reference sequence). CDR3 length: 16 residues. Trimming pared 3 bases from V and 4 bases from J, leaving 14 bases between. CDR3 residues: CASSSGDPWYNSPLHF. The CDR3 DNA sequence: TGTGCCAGCAGCTCCGGGGACCCCTGGTATAATTCACCCCTCCACTTT. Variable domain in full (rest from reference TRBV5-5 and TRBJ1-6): DAGVTQSPTHLIKTRGQQVTLRCSPISGHKSVSWYQQVLGQGPQFIFQYYEKEERGRGNFPDRFSARQFPNYSSELNVNALLLGDSALYLCASSSGDPWYNSPLHFGNGTRLTVT.

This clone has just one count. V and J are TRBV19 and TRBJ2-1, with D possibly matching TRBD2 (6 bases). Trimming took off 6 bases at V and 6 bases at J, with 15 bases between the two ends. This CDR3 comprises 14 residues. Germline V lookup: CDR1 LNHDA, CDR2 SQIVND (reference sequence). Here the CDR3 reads CASRPTWGGNEQFF. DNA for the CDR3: TGTGCCAGTAGACCGACTTGGGGAGGCAATGAGCAGTTCTTC.

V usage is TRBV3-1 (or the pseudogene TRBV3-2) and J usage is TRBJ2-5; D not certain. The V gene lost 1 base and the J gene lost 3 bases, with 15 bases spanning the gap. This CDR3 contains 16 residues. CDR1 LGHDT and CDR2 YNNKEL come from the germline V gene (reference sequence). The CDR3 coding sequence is TGTGCCAGCAGCCAAGGCCTAGTCGAGGAAGAAGAGACCCAGTACTTC. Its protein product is CASSQGLVEEEETQYF.

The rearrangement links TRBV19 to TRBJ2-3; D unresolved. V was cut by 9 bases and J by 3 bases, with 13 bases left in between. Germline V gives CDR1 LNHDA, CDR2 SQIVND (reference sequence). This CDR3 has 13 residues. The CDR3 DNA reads TGTGCCAGCCTGAATCCCCCGACAGATACGCAGTATTTT. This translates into CASLNPPTDTQYF.

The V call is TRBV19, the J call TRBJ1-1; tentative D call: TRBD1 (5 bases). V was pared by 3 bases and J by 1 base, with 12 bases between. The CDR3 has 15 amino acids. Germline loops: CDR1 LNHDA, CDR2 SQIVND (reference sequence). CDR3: CASSMEGWRNTEAFF. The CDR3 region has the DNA TGTGCCAGTAGTATGGAGGGGTGGAGGAACACTGAAGCTTTCTTT.

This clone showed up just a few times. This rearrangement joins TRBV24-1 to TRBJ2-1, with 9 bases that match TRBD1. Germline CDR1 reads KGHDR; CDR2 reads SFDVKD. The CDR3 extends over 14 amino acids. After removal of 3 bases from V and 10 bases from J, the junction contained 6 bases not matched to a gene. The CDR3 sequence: CATSDPGTGREQFF. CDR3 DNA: TGTGCCACCAGTGATCCCGGGACAGGGCGGGAGCAGTTCTTC.

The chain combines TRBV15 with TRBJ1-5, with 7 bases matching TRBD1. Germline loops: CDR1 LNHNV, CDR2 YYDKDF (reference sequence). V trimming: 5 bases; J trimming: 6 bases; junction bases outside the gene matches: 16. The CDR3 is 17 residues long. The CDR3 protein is CATSSRRTQGVGQPQHF. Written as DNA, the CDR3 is TGTGCCACCAGCTCGAGACGGACTCAGGGGGTGGGTCAGCCCCAGCATTTT.

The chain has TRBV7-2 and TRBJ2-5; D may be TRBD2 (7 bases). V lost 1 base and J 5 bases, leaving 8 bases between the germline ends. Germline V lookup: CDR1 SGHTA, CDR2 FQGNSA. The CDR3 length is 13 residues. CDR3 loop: CASSLEGGETQYF. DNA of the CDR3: TGTGCCAGCAGCTTAGAGGGGGGGGAGACCCAGTACTTC.

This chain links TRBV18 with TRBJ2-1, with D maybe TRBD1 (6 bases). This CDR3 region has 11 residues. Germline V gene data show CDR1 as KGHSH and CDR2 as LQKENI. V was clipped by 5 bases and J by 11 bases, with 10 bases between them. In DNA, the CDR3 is TGTGCCAGCTCAGACGGGACAAAGCAGTTCTTC. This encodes CASSDGTKQFF.

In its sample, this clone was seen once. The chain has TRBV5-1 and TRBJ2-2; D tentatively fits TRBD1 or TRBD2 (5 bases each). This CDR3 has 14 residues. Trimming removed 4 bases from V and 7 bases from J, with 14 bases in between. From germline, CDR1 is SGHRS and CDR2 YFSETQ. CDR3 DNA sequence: TGCGCCAGCAGCCAGACAGAAGCGGTCGGGGAGCTGTTTTTT. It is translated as CASSQTEAVGELFF.

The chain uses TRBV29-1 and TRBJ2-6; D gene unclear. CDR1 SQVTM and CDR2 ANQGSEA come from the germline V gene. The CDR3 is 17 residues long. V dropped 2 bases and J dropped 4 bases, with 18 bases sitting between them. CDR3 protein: CSVEPAGDTRGANVLTF. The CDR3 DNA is TGCAGCGTTGAACCGGCAGGTGATACGAGGGGGGCCAACGTCCTGACTTTC.

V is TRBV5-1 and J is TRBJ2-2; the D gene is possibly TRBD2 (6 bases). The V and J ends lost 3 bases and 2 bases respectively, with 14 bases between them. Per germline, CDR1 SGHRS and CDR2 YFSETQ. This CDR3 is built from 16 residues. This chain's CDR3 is CASSWGLLPNTGELFF. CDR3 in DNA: TGCGCCAGCAGCTGGGGACTCCTACCCAACACCGGGGAGCTGTTTTTT.

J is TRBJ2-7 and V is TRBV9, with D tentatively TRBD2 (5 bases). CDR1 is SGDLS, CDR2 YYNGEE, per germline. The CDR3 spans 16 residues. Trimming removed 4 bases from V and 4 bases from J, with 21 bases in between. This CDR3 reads CASSPRQAAAVYEQYF. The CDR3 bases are TGTGCCAGCAGCCCCCGGCAAGCGGCTGCTGTATACGAGCAGTACTTC.

The CDR3 coding sequence is TGCGCCAGCAGCTTGGCCGAAGGAGTAGGCTACACCTTC. Translating it yields CASSLAEGVGYTF. This chain links TRBV5-1 with TRBJ1-2; no reliable D call. Germline CDR1 and CDR2: SGHRS and YFSETQ. The CDR3 is 13 amino acids. The V gene lost 0 bases and the J gene lost 8 bases, with 11 bases spanning the gap.

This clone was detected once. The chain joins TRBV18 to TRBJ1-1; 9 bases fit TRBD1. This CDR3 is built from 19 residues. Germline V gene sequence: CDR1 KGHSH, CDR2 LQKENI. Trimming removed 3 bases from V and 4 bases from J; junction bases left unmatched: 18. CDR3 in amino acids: CASSPTTSQGARLGTEAFF. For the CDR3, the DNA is TGTGCCAGCTCACCCACTACTTCACAGGGGGCGCGTCTCGGCACTGAAGCTTTCTTT.

The CDR3 region is CASSLAGGSYNEQFF. The CDR3, as DNA: TGTGCCAGCAGCTTAGCGGGGGGCTCCTACAATGAGCAGTTCTTC. V is TRBV11-3 and J is TRBJ2-1; 7 positions match TRBD2. V gave up 1 base and J gave up 0 bases; unmatched junction bases: 0. CDR1 is SGHNT, CDR2 YENEEA, per germline. The CDR3 extends over 15 amino acids.

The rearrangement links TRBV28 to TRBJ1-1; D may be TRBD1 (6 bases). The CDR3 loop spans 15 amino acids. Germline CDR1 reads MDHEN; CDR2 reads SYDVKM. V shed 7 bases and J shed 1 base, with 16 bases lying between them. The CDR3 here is CASTPGGAGNTEAFF. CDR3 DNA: TGTGCCAGCACCCCTGGGGGGGCTGGGAACACTGAAGCTTTCTTT.

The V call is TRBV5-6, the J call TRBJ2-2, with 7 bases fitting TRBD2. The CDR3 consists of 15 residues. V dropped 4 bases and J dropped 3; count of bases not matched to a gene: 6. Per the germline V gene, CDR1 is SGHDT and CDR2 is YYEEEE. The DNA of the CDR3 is TGTGCCAGCAGCCGGACCGGGGGGTACACCGGGGAGCTGTTTTTT. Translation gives CASSRTGGYTGELFF.

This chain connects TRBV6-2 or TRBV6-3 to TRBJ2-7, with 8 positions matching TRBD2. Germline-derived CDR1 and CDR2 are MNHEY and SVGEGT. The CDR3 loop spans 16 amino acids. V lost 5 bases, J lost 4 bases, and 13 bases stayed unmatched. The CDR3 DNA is TGTGCCAGCAGTCCCCTCCGGGTCGGGGGGGAATACGAGCAGTACTTC. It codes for CASSPLRVGGEYEQYF.

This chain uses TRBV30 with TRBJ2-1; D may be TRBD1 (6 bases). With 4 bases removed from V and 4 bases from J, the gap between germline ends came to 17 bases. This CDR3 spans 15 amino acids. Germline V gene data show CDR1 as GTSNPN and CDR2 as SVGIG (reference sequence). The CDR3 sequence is CAWIPPGQQYNEQFF. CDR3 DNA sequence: TGTGCCTGGATTCCCCCGGGACAACAATACAATGAGCAGTTCTTC.

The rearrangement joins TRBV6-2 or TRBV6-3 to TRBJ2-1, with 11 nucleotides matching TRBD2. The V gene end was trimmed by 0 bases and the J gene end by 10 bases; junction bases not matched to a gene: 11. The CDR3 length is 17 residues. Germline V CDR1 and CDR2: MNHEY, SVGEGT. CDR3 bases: TGTGCCAGCAGTTACTCTAGGGGACTAGCGGCCTTAAAGGAGCAGTTCTTC. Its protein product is CASSYSRGLAALKEQFF.

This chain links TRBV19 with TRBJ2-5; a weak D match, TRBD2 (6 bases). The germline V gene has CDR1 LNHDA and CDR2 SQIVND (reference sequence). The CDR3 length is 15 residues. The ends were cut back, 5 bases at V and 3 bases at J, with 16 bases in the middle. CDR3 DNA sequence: TGTGCCAGTAGTGGCGGGGACGGAGAGGAAGAGACCCAGTACTTC. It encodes CASSGGDGEEETQYF.